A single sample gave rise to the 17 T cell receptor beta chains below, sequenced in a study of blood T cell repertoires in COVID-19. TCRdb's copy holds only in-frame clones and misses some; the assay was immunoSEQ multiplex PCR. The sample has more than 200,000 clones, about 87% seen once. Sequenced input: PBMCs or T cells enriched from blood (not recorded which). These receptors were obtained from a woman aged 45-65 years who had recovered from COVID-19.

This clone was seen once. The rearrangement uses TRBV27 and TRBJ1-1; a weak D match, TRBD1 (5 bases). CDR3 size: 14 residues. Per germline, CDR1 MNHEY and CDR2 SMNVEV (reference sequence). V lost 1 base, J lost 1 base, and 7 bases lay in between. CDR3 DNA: TGTGCCAGCAGTTTATGGGGCAGGAACACTGAAGCTTTCTTT. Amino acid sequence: CASSLWGRNTEAFF.

CDR3 nucleotides: TGCGCCAGCAAGATCACAGGGGCCAATGAGCAGTTCTTC. This codes for CASKITGANEQFF. The chain uses TRBV5-1 and TRBJ2-1; 7 nucleotides align to TRBD1. This CDR3 spans 13 amino acids. Trimming removed 6 bases from V and 6 bases from J; junction bases left unmatched: 6. Per germline, CDR1 SGHRS and CDR2 YFSETQ.

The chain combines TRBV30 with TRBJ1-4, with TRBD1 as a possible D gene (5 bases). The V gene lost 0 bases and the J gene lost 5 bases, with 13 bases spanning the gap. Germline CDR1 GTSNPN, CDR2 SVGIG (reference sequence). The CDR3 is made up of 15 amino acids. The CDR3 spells CAWSVRGPINEKLFF. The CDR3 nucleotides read TGTGCCTGGAGTGTAAGGGGCCCGATAAATGAAAAACTGTTTTTT. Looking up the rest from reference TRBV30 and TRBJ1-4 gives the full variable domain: SQTIHQWPATLVQPVGSPLSLECTVEGTSNPNLYWYRQAAGRGLQLLFYSVGIGQISSEVPQNLSASRPQDRQFILSSKKLLLSDSGFYLCAWSVRGPINEKLFFGSGTQLSVL.

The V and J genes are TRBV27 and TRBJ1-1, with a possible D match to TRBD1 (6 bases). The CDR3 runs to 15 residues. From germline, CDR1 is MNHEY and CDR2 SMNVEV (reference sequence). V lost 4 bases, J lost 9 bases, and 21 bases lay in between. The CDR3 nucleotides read TGTGCCAGCAGTTCCCCCGTGCGGACAGAAAGAAAAGCTTTCTTT. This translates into CASSSPVRTERKAFF.

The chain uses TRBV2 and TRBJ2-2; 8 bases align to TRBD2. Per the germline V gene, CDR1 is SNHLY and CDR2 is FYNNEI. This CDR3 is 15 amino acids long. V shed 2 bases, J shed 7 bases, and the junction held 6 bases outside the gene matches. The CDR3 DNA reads TGTGCCAGCAGTGAAACGGGAGGGCGACACGGGGAGCTGTTTTTT. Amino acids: CASSETGGRHGELFF.

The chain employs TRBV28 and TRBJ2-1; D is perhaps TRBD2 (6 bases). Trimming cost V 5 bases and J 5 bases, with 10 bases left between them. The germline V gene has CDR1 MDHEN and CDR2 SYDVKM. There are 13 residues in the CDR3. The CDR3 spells CASSGSGNNEQFF. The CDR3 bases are TGTGCCAGCAGTGGTAGCGGTAACAATGAGCAGTTCTTC.

CDR3 in amino acids: CASSQNGGGDLEQYF. The CDR3 region has the DNA TGTGCCAGCAGCCAGAATGGAGGGGGCGATTTAGAGCAGTACTTC. The chain joins TRBV3-1 (or the pseudogene TRBV3-2) to TRBJ2-7, with a weak D call TRBD1 (7 bases). Germline V gives CDR1 LGHDT, CDR2 YNNKEL (reference sequence). The CDR3 is 15 amino acids. With 3 bases removed from V and 7 bases from J, the gap between germline ends came to 19 bases.

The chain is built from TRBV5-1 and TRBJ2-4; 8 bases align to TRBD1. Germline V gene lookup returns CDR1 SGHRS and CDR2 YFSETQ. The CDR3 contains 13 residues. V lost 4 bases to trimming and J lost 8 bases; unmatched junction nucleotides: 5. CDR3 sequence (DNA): TGCGCCAGCAGCCGTGACAGGGGTGACATTCAGTACTTC. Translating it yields CASSRDRGDIQYF.

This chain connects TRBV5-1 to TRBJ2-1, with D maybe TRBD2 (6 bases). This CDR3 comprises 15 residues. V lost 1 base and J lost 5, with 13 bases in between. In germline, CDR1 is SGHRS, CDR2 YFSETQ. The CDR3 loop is CASSLSASEDNEQFF. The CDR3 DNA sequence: TGCGCCAGCAGCTTGAGCGCTAGCGAGGACAATGAGCAGTTCTTC.

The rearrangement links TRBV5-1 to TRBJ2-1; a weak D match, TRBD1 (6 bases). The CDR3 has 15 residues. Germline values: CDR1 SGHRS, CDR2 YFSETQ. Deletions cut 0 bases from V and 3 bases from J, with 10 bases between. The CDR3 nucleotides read TGCGCCAGCAGCTTGGGAACAGGGATCTACAATGAGCAGTTCTTC. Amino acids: CASSLGTGIYNEQFF.

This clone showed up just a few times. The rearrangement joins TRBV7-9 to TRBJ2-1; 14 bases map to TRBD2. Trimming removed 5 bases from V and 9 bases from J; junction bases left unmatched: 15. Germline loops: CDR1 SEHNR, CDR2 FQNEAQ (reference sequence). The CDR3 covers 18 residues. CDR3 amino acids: CASSPYGGTSGRFGEQFF. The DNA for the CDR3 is TGTGCCAGCAGCCCCTACGGCGGGACTAGCGGGAGATTTGGTGAGCAGTTCTTC.

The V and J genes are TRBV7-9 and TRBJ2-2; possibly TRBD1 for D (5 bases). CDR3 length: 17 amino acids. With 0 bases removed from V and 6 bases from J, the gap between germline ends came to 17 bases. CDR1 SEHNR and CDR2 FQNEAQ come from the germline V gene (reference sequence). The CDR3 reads CASSLASGLSGSGELFF. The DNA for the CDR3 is TGTGCCAGCAGCTTAGCATCGGGTCTTTCAGGGTCCGGGGAGCTGTTTTTT. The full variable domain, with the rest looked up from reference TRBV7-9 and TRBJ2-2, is DTGVSQNPRHKITKRGQNVTFRCDPISEHNRLYWYRQTLGQGPEFLTYFQNEAQLEKSRLLSDRFSAERPKGSFSTLEIQRTEQGDSAMYLCASSLASGLSGSGELFFGEGSRLTVL.

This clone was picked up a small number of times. The CDR3 DNA reads TGCAGCGTTGAAGGAGGCAATGAGCAGTTCTTC. It encodes CSVEGGNEQFF. The chain links TRBV29-1 to TRBJ2-1; D remains ambiguous. V lost 1 base and J 6 bases, leaving 4 bases between the germline ends. This CDR3 contains 11 residues. Germline values: CDR1 SQVTM, CDR2 ANQGSEA.

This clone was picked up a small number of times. DNA for the CDR3: TGTGCCAGCAGTCAGGGGTTCTTAGCGGGACCGACCCCCGAGCAGTACTTC. This translates into CASSQGFLAGPTPEQYF. The chain employs TRBV6-6 and TRBJ2-7; 8 nucleotides agree with TRBD2. The V segment lost 5 bases and the J segment 6 bases; nucleotides outside the gene matches: 18. Germline-derived CDR1 and CDR2 are MNHNY and SVGAGI (reference sequence). CDR3 length equals 17 residues.

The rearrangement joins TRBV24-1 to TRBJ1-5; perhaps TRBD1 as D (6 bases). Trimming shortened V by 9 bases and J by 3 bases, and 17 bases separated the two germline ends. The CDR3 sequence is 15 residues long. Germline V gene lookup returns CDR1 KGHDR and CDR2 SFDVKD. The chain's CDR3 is CATSEQGNINQPQHF. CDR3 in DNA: TGTGCCACCTCGGAACAGGGTAACATCAATCAGCCCCAGCATTTT.

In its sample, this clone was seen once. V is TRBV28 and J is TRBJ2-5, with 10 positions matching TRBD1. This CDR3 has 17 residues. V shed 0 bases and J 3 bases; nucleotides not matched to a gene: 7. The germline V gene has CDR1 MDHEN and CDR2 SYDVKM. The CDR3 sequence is CASSLWIPGTGEETQYF. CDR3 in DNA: TGTGCCAGCAGTTTATGGATCCCCGGGACAGGGGAAGAGACCCAGTACTTC.

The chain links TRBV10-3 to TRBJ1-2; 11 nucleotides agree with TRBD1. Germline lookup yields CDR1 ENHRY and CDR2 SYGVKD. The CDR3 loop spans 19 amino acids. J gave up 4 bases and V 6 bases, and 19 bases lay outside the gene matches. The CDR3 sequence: CAIRGQGAGKASGTYGYTF. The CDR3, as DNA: TGTGCCATCAGAGGACAGGGGGCGGGAAAGGCGTCCGGAACCTATGGCTACACCTTC.